This TCR beta chain was obtained from a study of blood T cells in healthy people across ages. For the second PCR, which ran for roughly 6 to 11 cycles, a sample-barcoded 5' primer and a J-beta primer mix were used. TCRdb reprocessed the 5' RACE reads with MiXCR, giving one entry per CDR3 protein. The sample gives hundreds of thousands of distinct CDR3 sequences, 45% to 65% of which show up once; over 30% is in the top ten. Study findings and constraints: Unknown CMV status may confound age-related changes in expanded clones. TCR beta diversity per million T cells fell roughly linearly with age.

Remarks on this clonotype: The antigen remains undetermined.

CDR3 length: 16 amino acids. V was cut by 0 bases and J by 0 bases, with 10 bases left in between. The germline CDR1 and CDR2 sequences are KGHSH and LQKENI. V and J are TRBV18 and TRBJ2-3; D remains ambiguous. The sample consisted of blood. The TCR sequence derives from a man aged 55 to 70 in good health. As DNA, the CDR3 is TGTGCCAGCTCACCACCTTCCCGGGCGAGCACAGATACGCAGTATTTT. Translated, it gives CASSPPSRASTDTQYF.